This T cell receptor (beta chain) was identified in a study of cytomegalovirus exposure and HLA in healthy donors. Whole-study findings and limits: An analysis done earlier found most TCR beta V segments productive about 87% or about 30% of the time. It was 150 to 200 TCR beta chains that were listed as cytomegalovirus-associated.

The study ran its PCR with 60 Vbeta and 13 Jbeta primers. The assay was immunoSEQ multiplex PCR, and TCRdb's table has in-frame clones only and misses some. This table lists some 110,000 clones. V lost 1 base and J lost 2; bases outside the gene matches: 8. Germline V gene sequence: CDR1 MNHEY, CDR2 SMNVEV (reference sequence). This CDR3 contains 16 residues. Concerning this clone: Antigen unknown.

This chain connects TRBV27 to TRBJ2-7; 7 bases align to TRBD2. The source material was PBMCs. The source of this sequence is a man between 40 and 49 years old in good health and CMV-seronegative. The CDR3 DNA sequence: TGTGCCAGCAGTTTATTCGGTCTAGCGGCACCCTACGAGCAGTACTTC. Protein sequence: CASSLFGLAAPYEQYF.